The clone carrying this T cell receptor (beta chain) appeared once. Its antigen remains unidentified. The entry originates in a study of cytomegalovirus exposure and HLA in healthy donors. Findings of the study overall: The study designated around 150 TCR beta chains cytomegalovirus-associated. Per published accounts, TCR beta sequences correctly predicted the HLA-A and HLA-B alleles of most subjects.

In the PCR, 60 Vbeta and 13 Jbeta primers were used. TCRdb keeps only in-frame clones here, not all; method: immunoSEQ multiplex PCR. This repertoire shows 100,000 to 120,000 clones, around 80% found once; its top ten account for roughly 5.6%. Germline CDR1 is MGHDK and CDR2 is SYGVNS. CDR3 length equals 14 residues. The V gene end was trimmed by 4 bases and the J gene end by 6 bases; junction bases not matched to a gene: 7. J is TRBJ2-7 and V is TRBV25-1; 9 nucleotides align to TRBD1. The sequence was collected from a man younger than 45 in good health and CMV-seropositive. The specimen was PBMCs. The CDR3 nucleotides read TGTGCCAGCAGTGTTCCGGGACAGGGTCCCGAGCAGTACTTC. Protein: CASSVPGQGPEQYF.